This T cell receptor beta chain was retrieved from a study of CD8 T cells in Susac syndrome. About this clonotype: Its antigen is still unknown.

Trimming took 0 bases from V and 4 from J, leaving 7 bases between them. Germline-derived CDR1 and CDR2 are SEHNR and FQNEAQ (reference sequence). This CDR3 is built from 15 residues. Sequencing targeted TCR beta in blood CD8+ and CD4+ T cells. Negative isolation was used for CD8+ and CD4+ T cells, and FACS enrichment was applied to TEMRA cells. The RNA input was about 0.5 to 1 ug, and it was reverse transcribed with random hexamers. Using its own MiXCR run on the immunoSEQ multiplex PCR reads, TCRdb lists one record per CDR3 protein. The table lists 200,000 to 250,000 distinct CDR3 sequences, about 93% of them singletons, with 0.065% to 0.075% in the top ten. General observations from the study: The study conceded that its TCR sequencing and HLA analysis involved relatively few individuals.

Sequencing was carried out using CD4+ T cells from PBMCs. J is TRBJ2-6 and V is TRBV7-9; D remains unclear. The clonotype was recovered from a human donor with multiple sclerosis. Written as DNA, the CDR3 is TGTGCCAGCAGCTTAGCTTTTTCCGGGGCCAACGTCCTGACTTTC. Its translation: CASSLAFSGANVLTF.